A selection of T cell receptor beta chains follows, all from one sample in a study of OX40 agonist ivuxolimab in advanced cancers. Only in-frame clones appear in the TCRdb table, and some are missing; sequencing was by immunoSEQ multiplex PCR. Here the sample spans nearly 55,000 clones, about 83% being singletons. Sequenced material: CD4+ or CD8+ T cells sorted from blood, taken in a trial of the OX40 agonist ivuxolimab. The source is an adult with an advanced solid tumor such as melanoma, head and neck, liver or kidney cancer. CDR3s include the opening cysteine and the closing phenylalanine or tryptophan. A D gene is named only where the DNA matches it firmly.

J gene	D gene	V gene	CDR3 protein	CDR3 DNA
TRBJ2-1	-	TRBV6-5	CASSLRAASSYNEQFF	TGTGCCAGCAGTTTGAGGGCAGCAAGCTCCTACAATGAGCAGTTCTTC
TRBJ1-1	TRBD1	TRBV27	CASSSGGGFLNTEAFF	TGTGCCAGCAGTTCAGGGGGCGGTTTCCTTAACACCGAAGCTTTCTTT
TRBJ1-1	TRBD1	TRBV7-8	CASSLVQGASTEAFF	TGTGCCAGCAGCTTAGTGCAGGGGGCGAGCACTGAAGCTTTCTTT
TRBJ2-5	-	TRBV5-1	CASSGRGETQYF	TGCGCCAGCAGCGGACGAGGGGAGACCCAGTACTTC
TRBJ2-3	TRBD2	TRBV6-6	CASSYSALAGADTQYF	TGTGCCAGCAGTTACTCCGCTCTAGCGGGAGCAGATACGCAGTATTTT
TRBJ2-2	TRBD2	TRBV19	CASRRGTSGTGELFF	TGTGCCAGTAGGAGAGGGACTAGCGGTACCGGGGAGCTGTTTTTT
TRBJ2-7	-	TRBV5-1	CASSLGVPGPYEQYF	TGCGCCAGCAGCTTGGGGGTTCCTGGCCCCTACGAGCAGTACTTC
TRBJ2-1	TRBD1	TRBV7-6	CASSLGRDSHNEQFF	TGTGCCAGCAGCTTAGGTCGGGACAGCCACAATGAGCAGTTCTTC
TRBJ1-2	TRBD1	TRBV5-1	CASLGQPDYGYTF	TGCGCCAGCCTGGGACAGCCTGACTATGGCTACACCTTC
TRBJ2-7	TRBD1	TRBV28	CASNGGTGGAYEQYF	TGTGCCAGCAACGGTGGGACAGGGGGCGCCTACGAGCAGTACTTC
TRBJ1-2	TRBD1	TRBV6-1	CASSLRDREDYGYTF	TGTGCCAGCAGTCTCCGGGACAGGGAAGACTATGGCTACACCTTC
TRBJ2-3	-	TRBV28	CASSIQAVTDTQYF	TGTGCCAGCAGTATCCAGGCGGTCACAGATACGCAGTATTTT
TRBJ2-1	-	TRBV7-2	CASSLSGTSNEQFF	TGTGCCAGCAGCTTAAGCGGCACCTCCAATGAGCAGTTCTTC
TRBJ2-4	TRBD2	TRBV29-1	CSVEPMREFPAKNIQYF	TGCAGCGTTGAACCCATGCGGGAGTTCCCAGCCAAAAACATTCAGTACTTC
TRBJ1-1	-	TRBV19	CASSMGTGAWGTAFF	TGTGCCAGTAGTATGGGAACAGGCGCCTGGGGAACGGCTTTCTTT
TRBJ1-2	-	TRBV7-2	CAIGQIITF	TGTGCCATAGGACAGATCATTACCTTC
TRBJ1-1	-	TRBV28	CATLPSRGTTEAFF	TGTGCCACCCTCCCTTCCCGGGGGACCACTGAAGCTTTCTTT
TRBJ1-5	-	TRBV2	CASSERRGGNQPQHF	TGTGCCAGCAGTGAACGGAGGGGCGGCAATCAGCCCCAGCATTTT
TRBJ2-3	TRBD2	TRBV9	CASSATSEDTQYF	TGTGCCAGCAGCGCGACTAGCGAAGATACGCAGTATTTT
TRBJ2-1	TRBD2	TRBV28	CASSLGGSGRYNEQFF	TGTGCCAGCAGTTTGGGTGGTAGCGGGAGGTACAATGAGCAGTTCTTC
TRBJ2-5	-	TRBV29-1	CSVEGGGYETQYF	TGCAGCGTTGAAGGAGGAGGGTACGAGACCCAGTACTTC
TRBJ1-3	-	TRBV30	CAWGSSSGNTIYF	TGTGCCTGGGGTTCCTCTTCGGGAAACACCATATATTTT
TRBJ2-2	-	TRBV7-2	CASSLAGASASTGELFF	TGTGCCAGCAGCTTAGCCGGGGCTAGCGCGTCCACCGGGGAGCTGTTTTTT